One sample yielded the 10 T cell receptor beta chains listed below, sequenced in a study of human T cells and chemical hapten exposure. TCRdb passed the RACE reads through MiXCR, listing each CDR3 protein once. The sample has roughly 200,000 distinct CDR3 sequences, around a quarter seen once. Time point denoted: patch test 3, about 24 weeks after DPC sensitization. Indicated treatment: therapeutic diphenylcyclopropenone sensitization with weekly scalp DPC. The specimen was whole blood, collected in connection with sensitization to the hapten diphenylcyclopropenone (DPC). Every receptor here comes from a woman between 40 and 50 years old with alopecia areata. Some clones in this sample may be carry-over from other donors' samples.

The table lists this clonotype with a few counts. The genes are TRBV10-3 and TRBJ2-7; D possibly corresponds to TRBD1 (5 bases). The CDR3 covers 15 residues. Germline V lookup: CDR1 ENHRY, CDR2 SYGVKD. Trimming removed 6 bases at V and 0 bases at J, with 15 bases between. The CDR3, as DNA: TGTGCCATCAGGGACGAGACAGCCAACTCCTACGAGCAGTACTTC. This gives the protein CAIRDETANSYEQYF.

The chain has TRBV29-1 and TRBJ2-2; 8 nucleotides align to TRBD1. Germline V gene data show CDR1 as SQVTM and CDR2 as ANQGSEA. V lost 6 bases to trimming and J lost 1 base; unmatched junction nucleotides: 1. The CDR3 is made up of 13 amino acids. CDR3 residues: CSVDRGNTGELFF. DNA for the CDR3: TGCAGCGTCGACAGGGGGAACACCGGGGAGCTGTTTTTT.

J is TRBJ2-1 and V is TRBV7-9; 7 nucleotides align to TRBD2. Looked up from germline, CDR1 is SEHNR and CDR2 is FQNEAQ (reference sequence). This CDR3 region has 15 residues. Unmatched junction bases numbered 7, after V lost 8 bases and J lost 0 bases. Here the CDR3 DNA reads TGTGCCAGCGGTCCCCGCGGGAGCTCCTACAATGAGCAGTTCTTC. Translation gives CASGPRGSSYNEQFF.

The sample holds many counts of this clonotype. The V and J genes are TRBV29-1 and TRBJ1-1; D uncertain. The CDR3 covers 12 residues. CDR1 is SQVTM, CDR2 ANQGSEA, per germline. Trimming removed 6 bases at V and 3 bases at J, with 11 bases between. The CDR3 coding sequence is TGCAGCGTGGGCGGGTGGGACACTGAAGCTTTCTTT. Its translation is CSVGGWDTEAFF.

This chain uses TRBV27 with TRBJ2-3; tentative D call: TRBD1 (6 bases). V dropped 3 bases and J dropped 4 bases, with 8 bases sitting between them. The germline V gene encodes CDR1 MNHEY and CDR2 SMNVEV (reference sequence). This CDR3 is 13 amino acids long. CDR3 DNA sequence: TGTGCCAGCAGTTTCCAGGGGTCAGATACGCAGTATTTT. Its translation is CASSFQGSDTQYF.

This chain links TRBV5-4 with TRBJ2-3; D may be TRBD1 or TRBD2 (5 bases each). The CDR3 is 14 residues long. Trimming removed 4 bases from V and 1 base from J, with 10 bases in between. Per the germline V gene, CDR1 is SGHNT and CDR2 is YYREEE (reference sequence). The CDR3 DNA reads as TGTGCCAGCAGCGCGAGAGGGGGCACAGATACGCAGTATTTT. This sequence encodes CASSARGGTDTQYF.

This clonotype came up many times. This chain's CDR3 is CASRPANYGYTF. DNA of the CDR3: TGTGCCAGCAGGCCAGCTAACTATGGCTACACCTTC. V is TRBV6-5 and J is TRBJ1-2; no definite D call. Trimming left V 6 bases short and J 0 bases short, with 5 bases between. CDR3 length: 12 amino acids. Germline values: CDR1 MNHEY, CDR2 SVGAGI.

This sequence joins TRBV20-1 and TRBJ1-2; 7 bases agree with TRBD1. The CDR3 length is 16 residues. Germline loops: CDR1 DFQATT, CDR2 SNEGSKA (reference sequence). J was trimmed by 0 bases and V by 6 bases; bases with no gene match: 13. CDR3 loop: CSASSRGQGPNYGYTF. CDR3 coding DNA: TGCAGTGCCAGCTCGAGGGGGCAGGGGCCTAACTATGGCTACACCTTC.

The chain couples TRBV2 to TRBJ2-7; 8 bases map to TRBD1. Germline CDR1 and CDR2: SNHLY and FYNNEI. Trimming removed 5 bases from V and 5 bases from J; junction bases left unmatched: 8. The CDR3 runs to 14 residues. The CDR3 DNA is TGTGCCAGCAGTCCGGGACAGGTAACGAACGAGCAGTACTTC. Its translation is CASSPGQVTNEQYF. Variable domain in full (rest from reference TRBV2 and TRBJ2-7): EPEVTQTPSHQVTQMGQEVILRCVPISNHLYFYWYRQILGQKVEFLVSFYNNEISEKSEIFDDQFSVERPDGSNFTLKIRSTKLEDSAMYFCASSPGQVTNEQYFGPGTRLTVT.

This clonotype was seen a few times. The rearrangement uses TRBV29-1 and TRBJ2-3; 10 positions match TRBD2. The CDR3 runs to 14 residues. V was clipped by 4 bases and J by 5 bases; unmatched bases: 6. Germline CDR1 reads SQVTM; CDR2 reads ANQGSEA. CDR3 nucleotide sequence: TGCAGCGTTGGGACTAGCGGCCCGGGAGATACGCAGTATTTT. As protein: CSVGTSGPGDTQYF.